The 19 T cell receptor beta chains in this list originate from one sample, sequenced in a study of CD8+ T cells in alopecia areata. cDNA reverse transcribed from extracted RNA served as the sequencing template. Sequencing was performed with immunoSEQ multiplex PCR; in TCRdb, only in-frame clones are kept and a portion is missing. The data contain 200,000 to 250,000 clones, 67% of them singletons. The specimen comprised CD4+ T cells sorted from blood, sampled at week 0. These receptors originate from a human donor with alopecia areata.

The chain couples TRBV29-1 to TRBJ2-7, with D perhaps TRBD1 (6 bases). Trimming removed 3 bases from V and 3 bases from J, with 12 bases in between. Germline V lookup: CDR1 SQVTM, CDR2 ANQGSEA. The CDR3 extends over 13 amino acids. For the CDR3, the DNA is TGCAGCGTTGACGCAGGGGCTAGCTACGAGCAGTACTTC. This codes for CSVDAGASYEQYF.

This sequence joins TRBV11-2 and TRBJ2-7; D is perhaps TRBD2 (6 bases). Trimming removed 1 base from V and 6 bases from J, with 13 bases in between. Germline V gene lookup returns CDR1 SGHAT and CDR2 FQNNGV. CDR3 length: 14 residues. This CDR3 reads CASSLGLVLGEQYF. The CDR3 bases are TGTGCCAGCAGCTTAGGACTAGTTTTGGGCGAGCAGTACTTC.

Only one count was recorded for this clone. Here the CDR3 DNA reads TGTGCCAGCAGCTTGGATGGGACAGGGAGCTGGTACGAGCAGTACTTC. Translating it yields CASSLDGTGSWYEQYF. V usage is TRBV5-6 and J usage is TRBJ2-7; 9 bases are shared with TRBD1. V shed 0 bases and J 4 bases; nucleotides not matched to a gene: 8. The CDR3 is 16 residues long. Germline CDR1 and CDR2: SGHDT and YYEEEE.

The V gene is TRBV6-5, the J gene TRBJ2-5, with D perhaps TRBD2 (6 bases). Germline CDR1 reads MNHEY; CDR2 reads SVGAGI. This CDR3 region has 14 residues. Trimming left V 6 bases short and J 5 bases short, with 16 bases between. The CDR3 nucleotides are TGTGCCAGCAGCCACGGACCGCGGGGTGAGACCCAGTACTTC. Encoded protein: CASSHGPRGETQYF.

The genes are TRBV29-1 and TRBJ2-5, with D possibly TRBD1 on 5 matching bases. CDR1 and CDR2 from the germline V gene are SQVTM and ANQGSEA. V shed 7 bases and J shed 1 base, with 10 bases lying between them. The CDR3 spans 12 residues. The CDR3: CSAGQIQETQYF. In DNA, the CDR3 is TGCAGCGCCGGACAAATCCAAGAGACCCAGTACTTC.

This clone has just one count. V usage is TRBV9 and J usage is TRBJ2-6, with D possibly being TRBD1 or TRBD2 (5 bases each). CDR1 is SGDLS and CDR2 is YYNGEE in the germline V gene. This CDR3 has 17 residues. Trimming cost V 4 bases and J 0 bases, with 14 bases left between them. The CDR3: CASSREGVPSGANVLTF. DNA for the CDR3: TGTGCCAGCAGCCGGGAAGGGGTGCCCTCTGGGGCCAACGTCCTGACTTTC.

This clone showed up just a few times. The chain couples TRBV10-3 to TRBJ2-5, with unresolved D. This CDR3 is built from 16 residues. V lost 0 bases and J lost 1, with 12 bases in between. Germline assignment: CDR1 ENHRY and CDR2 SYGVKD. The CDR3 spells CAISESSSGIQETQYF. The CDR3 nucleotides read TGTGCCATCAGTGAGTCGAGTTCAGGCATCCAAGAGACCCAGTACTTC.

The V gene is TRBV12-5, the J gene TRBJ1-4; D ambiguous. Germline V CDR1 and CDR2: LGHNT, FRNRAP. V lost 2 bases and J lost 0, with 19 bases in between. The CDR3 runs 19 residues. The CDR3 DNA reads as TGTGCTAGTGGTTTGCTACTGGGTGGACCTGGGGCAACTAATGAAAAACTGTTTTTT. It translates to CASGLLLGGPGATNEKLFF.

The genes are TRBV29-1 and TRBJ1-1, with D unclear. This CDR3 is built from 10 residues. Deletions cut 7 bases from V and 4 bases from J, with 7 bases between. Germline CDR1 and CDR2: SQVTM and ANQGSEA. CDR3 sequence: CSASTTEAFF. CDR3 DNA: TGCAGCGCCTCAACCACTGAAGCTTTCTTT.

The rearrangement links TRBV30 to TRBJ2-1, with D possibly being TRBD2 (6 bases). There are 18 residues in the CDR3. Trimming removed 4 bases at V and 0 bases at J, with 22 bases between. The V gene's germline CDR1 is GTSNPN and CDR2 SVGIG (reference sequence). For the CDR3, the DNA is TGTGCCTGGAATTTAGGACAAGCGGGTGGTAGCTCCTACAATGAGCAGTTCTTC. Its translation is CAWNLGQAGGSSYNEQFF. Complete variable domain (other parts from reference TRBV30 and TRBJ2-1): SQTIHQWPATLVQPVGSPLSLECTVEGTSNPNLYWYRQAAGRGLQLLFYSVGIGQISSEVPQNLSASRPQDRQFILSSKKLLLSDSGFYLCAWNLGQAGGSSYNEQFFGPGTRLTVL.

This clone was observed a handful of times. The gene calls are TRBV30 and TRBJ1-2; 8 positions agree with TRBD1. This CDR3 spans 14 amino acids. The V and J ends lost 3 bases and 4 bases, in that order; junction bases with no gene match: 7. Germline CDR1 GTSNPN, CDR2 SVGIG (reference sequence). The CDR3 loop is CAWRAAGTGYGYTF. CDR3 in DNA: TGTGCCTGGAGGGCCGCCGGGACAGGCTATGGCTACACCTTC.

In this sample, this clone turned up a few times. The gene calls are TRBV6-6 and TRBJ2-1, with a possible D match to TRBD1 (6 bases). The V gene's germline CDR1 is MNHNY and CDR2 SVGAGI (reference sequence). The ends were cut back, 7 bases at V and 5 bases at J, with 12 bases in the middle. This CDR3 has 13 residues. The DNA of the CDR3 is TGTGCCAGCACCTTGGACAGCAACAATGAGCAGTTCTTC. Translated: CASTLDSNNEQFF.

This clone occurred once. The chain has TRBV7-8 and TRBJ1-2, with no clear D. V was cut by 5 bases and J by 7 bases, with 17 bases left in between. Germline V gene lookup returns CDR1 SGHVS and CDR2 FQNEAQ. CDR3 length: 14 amino acids. In DNA form, the CDR3 reads TGTGCCAGCAGCCCTACGACGGGGTGGGGTGGCTACACCTTC. Residues: CASSPTTGWGGYTF.

A single count supports this clone. The chain uses TRBV29-1 and TRBJ1-2; unclear D gene. V shed 4 bases and J shed 4 bases, with 13 bases lying between them. Germline V gene data show CDR1 as SQVTM and CDR2 as ANQGSEA. CDR3 size: 13 residues. The chain's CDR3 is CSVGDTDIYGYTF. The DNA for the CDR3 is TGCAGCGTTGGAGACACCGATATCTATGGCTACACCTTC.

The chain joins TRBV5-6 to TRBJ2-2; unclear D gene. Germline lookup yields CDR1 SGHDT and CDR2 YYEEEE. This CDR3 has 17 amino acids. V was shortened by 4 bases and J by 3 bases, with 19 bases between the two germline ends. For the CDR3, the DNA is TGTGCCAGCAGCGAGTTGGGCAGGACCGATTACACCGGGGAGCTGTTTTTT. Protein: CASSELGRTDYTGELFF.

The CDR3 region has the DNA TGTGCCAGCAGCTGGGGGGCCTGGGAGACCCAGTACTTC. This sequence encodes CASSWGAWETQYF. The J gene is TRBJ2-5, the V gene TRBV7-3; D possibly uses TRBD1 or TRBD2 (6 bases each). The ends were cut back, 4 bases at V and 5 bases at J, with 11 bases in the middle. CDR1 is SGHTA and CDR2 is FQGTGA in the germline V gene. This CDR3 is built from 13 residues.

The rearrangement uses TRBV29-1 and TRBJ2-3; 8 nucleotides align to TRBD1. Germline values: CDR1 SQVTM, CDR2 ANQGSEA. J lost 6 bases, V lost 3 bases, and 14 bases had no gene match. The CDR3 spans 16 residues. The CDR3 nucleotides read TGCAGCGTTGAGGGGGCCAGGGGGCCTCCCGGGGATACGCAGTATTTT. It specifies CSVEGARGPPGDTQYF.

This clone has only a few counts. The J gene is TRBJ1-1, the V gene TRBV27, with D uncertain. This CDR3 spans 15 amino acids. In germline, CDR1 is MNHEY, CDR2 SMNVEV (reference sequence). V was pared by 6 bases and J by 5 bases, with 19 bases between. The CDR3 reads CASRPDEMMRTEAFF. The CDR3 nucleotides are TGTGCCAGCAGACCGGACGAGATGATGAGGACTGAAGCTTTCTTT.

This chain joins TRBV7-2 and TRBJ2-3, with a possible D match to TRBD2 (7 bases). Per the germline V gene, CDR1 is SGHTA and CDR2 is FQGNSA. V was cut by 4 bases and J by 4 bases, with 15 bases left in between. This CDR3 has 15 residues. The CDR3 DNA reads TGTGCCAGCAGCTCACGGGGCGGGGGCCCAGATACGCAGTATTTT. Encoded protein: CASSSRGGGPDTQYF.